The T cell receptor (beta chain) described here comes from a study of OX40 agonist ivuxolimab in advanced cancers. About the research overall: The eligibility criteria allowed prior anti-PD-1, anti-PD-L1 or anti-CTLA-4 therapy, and roughly 39% had some.

The germline V and J ends were trimmed by 2 bases and 5 bases, with 11 bases remaining between them. The V gene's germline CDR1 is SGDLS and CDR2 YYNGEE. The CDR3 consists of 14 residues. TCRdb keeps only in-frame clones here, not all; method: immunoSEQ multiplex PCR. This sample yields 50,000 or so clones, of which approximately 89% are seen a single time; around 6% belongs to the top ten. The source material was CD4+ or CD8+ T cells sorted from blood, sampled in a trial of the OX40 agonist ivuxolimab. The sequence came from an adult with an advanced solid tumor such as melanoma, head and neck, liver or kidney cancer. The V call is TRBV9, the J call TRBJ2-1; D unclear. Here the CDR3 DNA reads TGTGCCAGCAGCGTTGGCGGTAATAACAATGAGCAGTTCTTC. Translating it yields CASSVGGNNNEQFF.